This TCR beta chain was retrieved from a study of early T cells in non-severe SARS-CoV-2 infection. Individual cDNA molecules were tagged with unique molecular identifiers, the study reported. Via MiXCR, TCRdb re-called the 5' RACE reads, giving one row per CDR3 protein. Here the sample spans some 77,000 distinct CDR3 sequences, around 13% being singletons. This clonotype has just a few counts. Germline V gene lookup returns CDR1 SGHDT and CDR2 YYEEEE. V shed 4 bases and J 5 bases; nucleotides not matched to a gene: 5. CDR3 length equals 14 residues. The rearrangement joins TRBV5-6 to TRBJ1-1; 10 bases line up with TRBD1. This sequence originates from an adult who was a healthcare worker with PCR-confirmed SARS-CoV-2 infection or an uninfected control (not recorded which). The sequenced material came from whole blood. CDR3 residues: CASSPGQGLTEAFF. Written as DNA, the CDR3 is TGTGCCAGCAGCCCGGGACAGGGGTTAACTGAAGCTTTCTTT. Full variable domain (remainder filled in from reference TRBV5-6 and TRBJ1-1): DAGVTQSPTHLIKTRGQQVTLRCSPKSGHDTVSWYQQALGQGPQFIFQYYEEEERQRGNFPDRFSGHQFPNYSSELNVNALLLGDSALYLCASSPGQGLTEAFFGQGTRLTVV.